Listed below are T cell receptor beta chains from one sample, sequenced in a study of T cells after yellow fever vaccination. TCRdb reprocessed the 5' RACE reads with MiXCR, giving one entry per CDR3 protein. In the table there are approximately 600,000 distinct CDR3 sequences, around 12% of which are singletons. The material was PBMCs, obtained on the day of the yellow fever booster vaccination. The receptors stem from a man under 40 who received the YFV17D yellow fever vaccine. CDR3s include the opening cysteine and the closing phenylalanine or tryptophan. D genes are given only for firm matches. The size of a clone is reported for some rows only, either as once, few or many, or as a class for expanded clones.

j_gene,v_gene,d_gene,abundance,CDR3nt,CDR3aa
TRBJ2-2,TRBV7-2,TRBD1,-,TGTGCCAGCAGCTTAGCAGAGACAGGGTTGTACACCGGGGAGCTGTTTTTT,CASSLAETGLYTGELFF
TRBJ2-7,TRBV6-2/TRBV6-3,-,-,TGTGCCAGCAGTTACCACCCTCGAGGACGTACCAGGGTCGACGAGCAGTACTTC,CASSYHPRGRTRVDEQYF
TRBJ2-7,TRBV7-2,-,few,TGTGCCAGCAGCTTAGCTGGGGGCGGAAGGAACTTC,CASSLAGGGRNF
TRBJ1-1,TRBV5-1,-,few,TGCGCCAGCAGCTTTTCATTGGCAGCCCGCCCCACTGAAGCTTTCTTT,CASSFSLAARPTEAFF
TRBJ2-7,TRBV28,-,few,TGTGCCAGCAGTTTAAATCTCGGTCAGGGGAACCACGAGCAGTACTTC,CASSLNLGQGNHEQYF
TRBJ1-6,TRBV6-2/TRBV6-3,-,-,TGTGCCAGCACCCGGATGACAGAGAATTCACCCCTCCACTTT,CASTRMTENSPLHF
TRBJ2-7,TRBV27,TRBD1,-,TGTGCCAGCAGTCTAGGACAGGGGAAGACCTACGAGCAGTACTTC,CASSLGQGKTYEQYF
TRBJ1-1,TRBV30,-,-,TGTGCCTGGGGGGACGGATTGAACACTGAAGCTTTCTTT,CAWGDGLNTEAFF
TRBJ1-2,TRBV20-1,-,few,TGCAGTGCTAGAGCGACGGGCTTTGACTATGGCTACACCTTC,CSARATGFDYGYTF
TRBJ2-5,TRBV7-3,-,few,TGTGCCAGCAGCTTAACCGGACGGCCTGCGGAGACCCAGTACTTC,CASSLTGRPAETQYF
TRBJ1-3,TRBV25-1,-,few,TGTGCCAGTCAAACAGTTTCTGGAAACACCATATATTTT,CASQTVSGNTIYF
TRBJ1-1,TRBV6-5,-,few,TGTGCCAGCAGTTACTCTCTTAGGTCGCGGGCTGAAGCTTTCTTT,CASSYSLRSRAEAFF
TRBJ2-5,TRBV5-1,-,-,TGCGCCAGCAGCGCCTCACTCTCGCAGACCCAGTACTTC,CASSASLSQTQYF